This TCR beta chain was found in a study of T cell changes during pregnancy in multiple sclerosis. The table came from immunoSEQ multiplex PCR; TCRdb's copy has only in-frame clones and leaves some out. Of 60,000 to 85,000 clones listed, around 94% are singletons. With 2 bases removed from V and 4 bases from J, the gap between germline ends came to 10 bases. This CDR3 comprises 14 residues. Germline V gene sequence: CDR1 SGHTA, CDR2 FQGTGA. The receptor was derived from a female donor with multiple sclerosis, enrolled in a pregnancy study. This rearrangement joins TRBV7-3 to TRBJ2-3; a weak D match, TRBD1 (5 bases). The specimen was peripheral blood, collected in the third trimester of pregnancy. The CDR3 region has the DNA TGTGCCAGCAGCTTACTAGGGGTAGCAGATACGCAGTATTTT. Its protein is CASSLLGVADTQYF.